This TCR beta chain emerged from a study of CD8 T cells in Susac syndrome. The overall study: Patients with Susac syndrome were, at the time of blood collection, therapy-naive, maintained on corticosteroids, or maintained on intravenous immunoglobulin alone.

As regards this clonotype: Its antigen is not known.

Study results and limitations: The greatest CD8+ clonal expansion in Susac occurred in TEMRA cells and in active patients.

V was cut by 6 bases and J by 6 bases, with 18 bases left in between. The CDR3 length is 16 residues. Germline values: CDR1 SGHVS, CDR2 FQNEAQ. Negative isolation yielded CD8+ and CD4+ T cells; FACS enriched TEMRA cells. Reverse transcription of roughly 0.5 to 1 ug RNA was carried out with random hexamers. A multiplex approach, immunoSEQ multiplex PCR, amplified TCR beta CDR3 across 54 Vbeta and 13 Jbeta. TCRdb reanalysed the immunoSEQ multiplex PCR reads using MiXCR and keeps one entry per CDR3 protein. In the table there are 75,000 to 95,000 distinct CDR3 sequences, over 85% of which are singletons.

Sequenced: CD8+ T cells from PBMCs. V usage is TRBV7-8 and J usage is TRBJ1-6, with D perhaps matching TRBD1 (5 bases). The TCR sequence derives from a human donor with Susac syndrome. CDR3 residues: CASRGLGGAGNSPLHF. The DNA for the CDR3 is TGTGCCAGCAGGGGGCTAGGCGGCGCGGGTAATTCACCCCTCCACTTT. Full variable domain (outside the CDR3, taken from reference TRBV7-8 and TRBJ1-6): GAGVSQSPRYKVAKRGQDVALRCDPISGHVSLFWYQQALGQGPEFLTYFQNEAQLDKSGLPSDRFFAERPEGSVSTLKIQRTQQEDSAVYLCASRGLGGAGNSPLHFGNGTRLTVT.